This entry describes one T cell receptor (beta chain). Profiled with immunoSEQ multiplex PCR; TCRdb holds only in-frame clones, not every one. Of 140,000 or so clones listed, 85% to 95% are singletons. This sample was taken from a study of control samples from healthy donors and cancer patients. The germline gives CDR1 MDHEN, CDR2 SYDVKM. The CDR3 runs to 13 residues. Trimming shortened V by 6 bases and J by 0 bases, and 8 bases separated the two germline ends. The sequencing input was PBMCs. The chain joins TRBV28 to TRBJ1-1; D is unclear. The sequence came from a man aged 55 to 69 with colorectal cancer. The chain's CDR3 is CASRLVMNTEAFF. DNA of the CDR3: TGTGCCAGCAGACTAGTCATGAACACTGAAGCTTTCTTT.